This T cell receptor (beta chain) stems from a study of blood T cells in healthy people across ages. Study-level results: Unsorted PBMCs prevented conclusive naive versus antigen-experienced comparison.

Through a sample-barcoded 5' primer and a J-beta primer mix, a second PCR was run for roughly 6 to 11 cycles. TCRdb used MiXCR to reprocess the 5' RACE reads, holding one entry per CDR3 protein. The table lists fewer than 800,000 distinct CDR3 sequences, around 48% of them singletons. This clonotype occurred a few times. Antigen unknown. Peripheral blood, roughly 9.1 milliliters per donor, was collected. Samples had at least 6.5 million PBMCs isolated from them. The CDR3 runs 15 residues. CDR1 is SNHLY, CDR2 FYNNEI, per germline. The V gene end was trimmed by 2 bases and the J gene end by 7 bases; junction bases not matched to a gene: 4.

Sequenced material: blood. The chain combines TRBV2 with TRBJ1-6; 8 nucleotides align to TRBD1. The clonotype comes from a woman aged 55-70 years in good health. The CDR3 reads CASSERQGTNSPLHF. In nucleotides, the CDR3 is TGTGCCAGCAGTGAACGACAGGGGACGAATTCACCCCTCCACTTT.